These 22 T cell receptor beta chains were sequenced from one sample in a study of blood T cell repertoires in COVID-19 (dated by TCRdb to the early 2020s). Libraries were prepared through the immunoSEQ multiplex PCR assay. TCRdb provides this immuneACCESS table in a form limited to in-frame rearrangements. Some clones are lacking; in checked studies, under half of them reflect an unresolved V gene, and why the rest are absent is not known. Within this sample are about 300,000 clones, with about 83% of them counted one time only. The ten largest account for around 1.7% of the sample. The specimen was peripheral blood. These receptors came from a woman aged 45 to 65 with acute or convalescent COVID-19.

The chain carries TRBV7-3 and TRBJ2-3, with D hard to call. The germline V gene has CDR1 SGHTA and CDR2 FQGTGA. This CDR3 has 15 residues. Trimming left V 4 bases short and J 2 bases short, with 13 bases between. For the CDR3, the DNA is TGTGCCAGCAGCTCAGGCTGGCCTATCACAGATACGCAGTATTTT. This sequence encodes CASSSGWPITDTQYF.

The V gene is TRBV5-4, the J gene TRBJ2-5; a weak D match, TRBD1 (5 bases). The CDR3 length is 14 residues. Trimming removed 0 bases at V and 0 bases at J, with 6 bases between. CDR1 is SGHNT, CDR2 YYREEE, per germline (reference sequence). The CDR3 reads CASSLEGYQETQYF. CDR3 in DNA: TGTGCCAGCAGCTTGGAGGGGTACCAAGAGACCCAGTACTTC. Filled out from reference TRBV5-4 and TRBJ2-5, the complete variable domain reads ETGVTQSPTHLIKTRGQQVTLRCSSQSGHNTVSWYQQALGQGPQFIFQYYREEENGRGNFPPRFSGLQFPNYSSELNVNALELDDSALYLCASSLEGYQETQYFGPGTRLLVL.

The rearrangement links TRBV6-5 to TRBJ1-2; D may be TRBD1 (5 bases). V lost 8 bases to trimming and J lost 7 bases, with 23 bases between them. Germline V gene data show CDR1 as MNHEY and CDR2 as SVGAGI. The CDR3 is made up of 15 amino acids. CDR3 in DNA: TGTGCCAGCGGATCCCCCGGGTCTCCGGGGGGTGGCTACACCTTC. This gives the protein CASGSPGSPGGGYTF.

This chain connects TRBV3-1 (or the pseudogene TRBV3-2) to TRBJ2-7; a weak D match, TRBD1 (6 bases). CDR1 is LGHDT and CDR2 is YNNKEL in the germline V gene (reference sequence). The length of the CDR3 is 16 residues. V dropped 6 bases and J dropped 1 base, with 19 bases sitting between them. The CDR3 spells CASSPPRQAKSYEQYF. The CDR3 DNA reads TGTGCCAGCAGTCCTCCCCGACAGGCTAAGTCCTACGAGCAGTACTTC.

V usage is TRBV5-8 and J usage is TRBJ1-4; TRBD1 aligns across 7 bases. The CDR3 runs 13 residues. V was pared by 4 bases and J by 6 bases, with 3 bases of the junction left unmatched. Germline assignment: CDR1 SGHTS and CDR2 YDEGEE. This chain's CDR3 is CASSGDRHEKLFF. The DNA for the CDR3 is TGTGCCAGCAGCGGGGACAGACATGAAAAACTGTTTTTT.

V usage is TRBV9 and J usage is TRBJ2-1; 13 bases match TRBD2. The CDR3 loop spans 15 amino acids. Trimming took 0 bases from V and 7 from J; bases not matched to a gene: 1. CDR1 and CDR2 (germline): SGDLS, YYNGEE. The CDR3 here is CASSVELAGGNEQFF. CDR3 coding DNA: TGTGCCAGCAGCGTAGAACTAGCGGGAGGGAATGAGCAGTTCTTC. Filled out from reference TRBV9 and TRBJ2-1, the complete variable domain reads DSGVTQTPKHLITATGQRVTLRCSPRSGDLSVYWYQQSLDQGLQFLIQYYNGEERAKGNILERFSAQQFPDLHSELNLSSLELGDSALYFCASSVELAGGNEQFFGPGTRLTVL.

The rearrangement uses TRBV7-3 and TRBJ2-5; unclear D gene. Germline V lookup: CDR1 SGHTA, CDR2 FQGTGA. Trimming took off 2 bases at V and 2 bases at J, with 9 bases between the two ends. This CDR3 has 14 residues. The CDR3: CASSLLSSQETQYF. The CDR3 nucleotides read TGTGCCAGCAGCTTATTATCCAGTCAAGAGACCCAGTACTTC.

The V gene is TRBV11-2, the J gene TRBJ2-7; 9 bases are shared with TRBD2. V lost 5 bases to trimming and J lost 5 bases; unmatched junction nucleotides: 7. Germline V gene sequence: CDR1 SGHAT, CDR2 FQNNGV. CDR3 length: 14 residues. The DNA for the CDR3 is TGTGCCAGCAGCCTTAGCGGGAGTCCCCACGAGCAGTACTTC. This codes for CASSLSGSPHEQYF.

This clone was picked up one time. This chain connects TRBV7-9 to TRBJ2-2; weak D call: TRBD2 (6 bases). The CDR3 is made up of 17 amino acids. V gave up 5 bases and J gave up 6 bases, with 22 bases separating them. Germline V gene lookup returns CDR1 SEHNR and CDR2 FQNEAQ (reference sequence). CDR3 coding DNA: TGTGCCAGCAGCGCCATCCGGGAGAAAGGTAACGCCGGGGAGCTGTTTTTT. Its protein product is CASSAIREKGNAGELFF. The complete variable domain, with remaining parts taken from reference TRBV7-9 and TRBJ2-2, reads DTGVSQNPRHKITKRGQNVTFRCDPISEHNRLYWYRQTLGQGPEFLTYFQNEAQLEKSRLLSDRFSAERPKGSFSTLEIQRTEQGDSAMYLCASSAIREKGNAGELFFGEGSRLTVL.

The chain recombines TRBV29-1 with TRBJ2-5, with a possible D match to TRBD1 (5 bases). V lost 4 bases and J lost 7, with 10 bases in between. There are 11 residues in the CDR3. From germline, CDR1 is SQVTM and CDR2 ANQGSEA. Here the CDR3 reads CSVGGQGTQYF. The CDR3 DNA reads as TGCAGCGTTGGGGGCCAGGGGACCCAGTACTTC.

The J gene is TRBJ2-1, the V gene TRBV6-2 or TRBV6-3, with D hard to call. The CDR3 length is 14 residues. Trimming removed 2 bases from V and 7 bases from J, with 12 bases in between. Per germline, CDR1 MNHEY and CDR2 SVGEGT. CDR3 nucleotide sequence: TGTGCCAGCAGTTACCCTTCAGGTAGAAATGAGCAGTTCTTC. Encoded protein: CASSYPSGRNEQFF.

The chain carries TRBV7-2 and TRBJ2-6, with D maybe TRBD1 (5 bases). V was cut by 2 bases and J by 1 base, with 9 bases left in between. Germline CDR1 reads SGHTA; CDR2 reads FQGNSA. The CDR3 totals 16 residues. CDR3 loop: CASSLFPGSGANVLTF. CDR3 nucleotides: TGTGCCAGCAGCTTATTCCCAGGGTCTGGGGCCAACGTCCTGACTTTC.

This clone was picked up one time. The V and J genes are TRBV21-1 and TRBJ1-2. TRBV21-1 is a known pseudogene. The CDR3 loop spans 14 amino acids. CDR3 residues: CASSGGGTNYGYTF. In DNA form, the CDR3 reads TGTGCCAGCAGTGGCGGGGGAACTAACTATGGCTACACCTTC.

The chain carries TRBV16 and TRBJ2-7; weak D call: TRBD1 (5 bases). Germline loops: CDR1 KGHSY, CDR2 FQNENV. CDR3 length: 15 amino acids. The ends were cut back, 1 base at V and 3 bases at J, with 13 bases in the middle. The CDR3 DNA reads as TGTGCCAGCAGCCAATGGGGCCAAGTCGACTACGAGCAGTACTTC. This gives the protein CASSQWGQVDYEQYF.

J is TRBJ1-5 and V is TRBV2; D is uncertain. V was trimmed by 4 bases and J by 4 bases, leaving 11 bases between them. Germline V gene data show CDR1 as SNHLY and CDR2 as FYNNEI. The CDR3 is 14 residues long. The CDR3 loop is CASSGTYPNQPQHF. The CDR3 DNA sequence: TGTGCCAGCAGTGGGACTTATCCAAATCAGCCCCAGCATTTT.

The chain has TRBV9 and TRBJ2-5; D might be TRBD2 (7 bases). V gave up 1 base and J gave up 5 bases, with 15 bases separating them. The CDR3 length is 15 residues. In germline, CDR1 is SGDLS, CDR2 YYNGEE. The CDR3, as DNA: TGTGCCAGCAGCGTAACCCGGGGGGCCTCGGAGACCCAGTACTTC. This gives the protein CASSVTRGASETQYF.

The V gene is TRBV18, the J gene TRBJ2-7, with TRBD2 matching 10 bases. With 5 bases clipped from V and 1 base from J, the junction kept 5 bases outside the gene matches. Per the germline V gene, CDR1 is KGHSH and CDR2 is LQKENI. The CDR3 has 15 amino acids. The CDR3 nucleotides read TGTGCCAGCTCAACCGGGACTAGCGCGTCCTACGAGCAGTACTTC. Translation gives CASSTGTSASYEQYF.

This clone has just one count. V gene TRBV19 combines with J gene TRBJ2-6; D is perhaps TRBD1 (5 bases). The V gene lost 6 bases and the J gene lost 4 bases, with 10 bases spanning the gap. This CDR3 contains 14 residues. Looked up from germline, CDR1 is LNHDA and CDR2 is SQIVND (reference sequence). The chain's CDR3 is CASSQGWGANVLTF. CDR3 bases: TGTGCCAGTAGCCAGGGCTGGGGGGCCAACGTCCTGACTTTC.

This clone has a handful of counts. The chain is built from TRBV5-3 and TRBJ1-5; D is possibly TRBD1 (5 bases). TRBV5-3 is noted as an ORF with a role that remains uncertain. V was shortened by 4 bases and J by 6 bases, with 14 bases between the two germline ends. The CDR3 is 14 amino acids. The CDR3 DNA reads TGTGCCAGAAGCCACGCGCAGGGAAGTCAGCCCCAGCATTTT. Protein: CARSHAQGSQPQHF.

The J gene is TRBJ1-1, the V gene TRBV7-8, with D perhaps matching TRBD1 (5 bases). This CDR3 has 14 amino acids. Germline loops: CDR1 SGHVS, CDR2 FQNEAQ. V shed 2 bases and J shed 1 base, with 8 bases lying between them. The CDR3 here is CASSLLGGNTEAFF. Written as DNA, the CDR3 is TGTGCCAGCAGCTTACTCGGGGGGAACACTGAAGCTTTCTTT.

The chain couples TRBV4-2 to TRBJ2-2, with TRBD1 identical over 10 bases. V shed 0 bases and J 3 bases; nucleotides not matched to a gene: 4. Germline V CDR1 and CDR2: LGHNA, YNFKEQ. The CDR3 is made up of 17 amino acids. DNA of the CDR3: TGTGCCAGCAGCCAAGATTTCGGGACAGGGGACACCGGGGAGCTGTTTTTT. This codes for CASSQDFGTGDTGELFF.

The chain couples TRBV9 to TRBJ2-7; a weak D match, TRBD1 (5 bases). The V gene's germline CDR1 is SGDLS and CDR2 YYNGEE. V gave up 0 bases and J gave up 3 bases, with 13 bases separating them. The CDR3 is 15 amino acids. CDR3 in DNA: TGTGCCAGCAGCGTAGGAGACAGATTCTACTACGAGCAGTACTTC. The encoded protein is CASSVGDRFYYEQYF.